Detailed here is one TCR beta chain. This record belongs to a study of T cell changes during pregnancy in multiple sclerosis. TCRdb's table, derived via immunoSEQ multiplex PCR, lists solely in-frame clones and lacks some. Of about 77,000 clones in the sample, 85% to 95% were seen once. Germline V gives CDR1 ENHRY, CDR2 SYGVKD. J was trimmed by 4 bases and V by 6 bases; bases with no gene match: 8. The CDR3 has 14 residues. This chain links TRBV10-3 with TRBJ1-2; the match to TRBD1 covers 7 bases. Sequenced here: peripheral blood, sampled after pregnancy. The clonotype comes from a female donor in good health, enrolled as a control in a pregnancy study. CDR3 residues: CAIRTGNEGYGYTF. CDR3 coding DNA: TGTGCCATCAGGACAGGGAATGAGGGCTATGGCTACACCTTC.